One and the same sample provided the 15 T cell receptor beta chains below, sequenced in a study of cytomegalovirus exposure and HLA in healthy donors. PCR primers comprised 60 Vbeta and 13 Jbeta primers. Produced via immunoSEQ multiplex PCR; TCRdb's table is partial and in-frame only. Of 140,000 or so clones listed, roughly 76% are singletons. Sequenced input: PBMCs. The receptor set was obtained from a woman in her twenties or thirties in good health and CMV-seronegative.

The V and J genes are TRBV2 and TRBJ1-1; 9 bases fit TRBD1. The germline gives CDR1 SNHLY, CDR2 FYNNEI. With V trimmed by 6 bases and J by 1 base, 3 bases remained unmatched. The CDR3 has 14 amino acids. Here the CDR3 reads CASSPQGANTEAFF. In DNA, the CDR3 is TGTGCCAGCAGCCCACAGGGGGCGAACACTGAAGCTTTCTTT.

The CDR3 here is CASRPTGTASGYTF. CDR3 sequence (DNA): TGTGCCAGCAGACCAACCGGGACAGCGTCCGGCTACACCTTC. The chain has TRBV28 and TRBJ1-2; 7 bases match TRBD1. The CDR3 is 14 residues long. Germline V CDR1 and CDR2: MDHEN, SYDVKM. The V segment lost 6 bases and the J segment 8 bases; nucleotides outside the gene matches: 12.

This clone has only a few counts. For the CDR3, the DNA is TGCGCCAGCAGAACAGGGGCGAGGACAACTAATGAAAAACTGTTTTTT. Its protein is CASRTGARTTNEKLFF. The V call is TRBV10-1, the J call TRBJ1-4, with 7 bases matching TRBD1. The ends lost 6 bases at V and 0 bases at J; junction bases unmatched: 7. The CDR3 totals 16 residues. Germline V lookup: CDR1 WNHNN, CDR2 SYGVQD (reference sequence).

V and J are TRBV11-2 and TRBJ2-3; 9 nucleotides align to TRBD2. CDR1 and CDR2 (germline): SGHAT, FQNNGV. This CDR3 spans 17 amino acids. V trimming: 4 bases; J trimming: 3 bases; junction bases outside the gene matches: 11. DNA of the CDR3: TGTGCCAGCAGCTACCCGCGGGAGGGACTAAAGACAGATACGCAGTATTTT. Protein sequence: CASSYPREGLKTDTQYF.

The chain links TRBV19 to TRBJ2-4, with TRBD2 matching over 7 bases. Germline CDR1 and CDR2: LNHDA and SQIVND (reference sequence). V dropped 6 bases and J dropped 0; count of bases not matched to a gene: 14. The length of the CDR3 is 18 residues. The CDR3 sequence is CASSRLASISIAKNIQYF. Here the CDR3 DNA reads TGTGCCAGTAGCCGACTAGCTTCGATCTCAATAGCCAAAAACATTCAGTACTTC. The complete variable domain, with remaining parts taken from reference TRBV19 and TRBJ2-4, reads DGGITQSPKYLFRKEGQNVTLSCEQNLNHDAMYWYRQDPGQGLRLIYYSQIVNDFQKGDIAEGYSVSREKKESFPLTVTSAQKNPTAFYLCASSRLASISIAKNIQYFGAGTRLSVL.

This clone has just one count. CDR3 in DNA: TGTGCCAGCAGCTTAGGATATGGATGGGGACAGGGGGCGAATGAGCAGTACTTC. Amino acids: CASSLGYGWGQGANEQYF. V gene TRBV7-9 combines with J gene TRBJ2-7; 12 bases line up with TRBD1. This CDR3 region has 18 residues. Trimming took 1 base from V and 7 from J; bases not matched to a gene: 14. Germline V gives CDR1 SEHNR, CDR2 FQNEAQ (reference sequence). Complete variable domain (other parts from reference TRBV7-9 and TRBJ2-7): DTGVSQNPRHKITKRGQNVTFRCDPISEHNRLYWYRQTLGQGPEFLTYFQNEAQLEKSRLLSDRFSAERPKGSFSTLEIQRTEQGDSAMYLCASSLGYGWGQGANEQYFGPGTRLTVT.

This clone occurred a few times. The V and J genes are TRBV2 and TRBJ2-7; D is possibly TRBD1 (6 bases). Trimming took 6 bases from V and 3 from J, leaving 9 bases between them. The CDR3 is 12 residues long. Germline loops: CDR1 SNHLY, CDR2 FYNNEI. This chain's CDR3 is CASRGHRYEQYF. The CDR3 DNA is TGTGCCAGCAGGGGACACCGCTACGAGCAGTACTTC.

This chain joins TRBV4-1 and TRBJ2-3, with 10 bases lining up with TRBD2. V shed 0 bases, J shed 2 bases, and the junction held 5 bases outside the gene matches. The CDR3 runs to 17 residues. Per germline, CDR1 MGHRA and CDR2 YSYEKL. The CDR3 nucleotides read TGCGCCAGCAGCCAAGAGTCACTAGCGGGGTACACAGATACGCAGTATTTT. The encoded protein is CASSQESLAGYTDTQYF.

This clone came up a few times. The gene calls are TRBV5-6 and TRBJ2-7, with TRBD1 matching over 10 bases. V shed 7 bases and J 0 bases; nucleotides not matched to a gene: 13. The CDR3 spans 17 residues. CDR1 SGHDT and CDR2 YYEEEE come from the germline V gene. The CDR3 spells CASSSVGTGVISYEQYF. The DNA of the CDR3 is TGTGCCAGCTCGAGTGTTGGGACAGGGGTCATCTCCTACGAGCAGTACTTC.

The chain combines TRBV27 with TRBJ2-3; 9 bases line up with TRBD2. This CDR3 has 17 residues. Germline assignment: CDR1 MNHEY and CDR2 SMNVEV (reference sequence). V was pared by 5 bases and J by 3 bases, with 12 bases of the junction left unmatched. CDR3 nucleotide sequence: TGTGCCAGCAGTACCCACTCGACTAGCGGCAGGACAGATACGCAGTATTTT. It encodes CASSTHSTSGRTDTQYF.

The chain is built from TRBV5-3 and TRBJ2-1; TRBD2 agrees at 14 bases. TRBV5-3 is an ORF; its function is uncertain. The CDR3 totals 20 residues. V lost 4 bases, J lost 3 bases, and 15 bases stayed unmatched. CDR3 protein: CARSPRSRGLAGGHYNEQFF. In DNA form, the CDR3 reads TGTGCCAGAAGCCCCCGTAGTCGTGGACTAGCGGGGGGTCACTACAATGAGCAGTTCTTC.

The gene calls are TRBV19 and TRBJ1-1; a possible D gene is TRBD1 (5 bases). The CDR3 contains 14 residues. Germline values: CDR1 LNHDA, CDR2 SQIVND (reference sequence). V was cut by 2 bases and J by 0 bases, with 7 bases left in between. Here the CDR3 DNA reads TGTGCCAGTAGTATAAGACAGTTGAACACTGAAGCTTTCTTT. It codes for CASSIRQLNTEAFF.

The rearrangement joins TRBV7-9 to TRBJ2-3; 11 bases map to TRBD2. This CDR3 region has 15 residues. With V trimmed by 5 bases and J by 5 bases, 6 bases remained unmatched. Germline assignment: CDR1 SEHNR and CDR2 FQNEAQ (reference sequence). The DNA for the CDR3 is TGTGCCAGCAGCCATAGCGGGGGGGCCCAAGATACGCAGTATTTT. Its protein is CASSHSGGAQDTQYF.

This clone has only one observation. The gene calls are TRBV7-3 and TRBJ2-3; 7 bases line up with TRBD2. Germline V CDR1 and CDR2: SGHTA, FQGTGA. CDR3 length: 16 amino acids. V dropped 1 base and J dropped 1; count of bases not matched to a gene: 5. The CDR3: CASSLNPGGGTDTQYF. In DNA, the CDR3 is TGTGCCAGCAGCTTAAACCCGGGAGGAGGCACAGATACGCAGTATTTT.

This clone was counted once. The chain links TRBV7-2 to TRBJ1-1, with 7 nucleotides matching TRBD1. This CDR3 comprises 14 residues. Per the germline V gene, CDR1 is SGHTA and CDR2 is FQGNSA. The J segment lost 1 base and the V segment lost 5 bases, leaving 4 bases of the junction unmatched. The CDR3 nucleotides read TGTGCCAGCAGCGTACAGGGGACGAACACTGAAGCTTTCTTT. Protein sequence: CASSVQGTNTEAFF. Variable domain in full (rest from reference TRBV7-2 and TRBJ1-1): GAGVSQSPSNKVTEKGKDVELRCDPISGHTALYWYRQSLGQGLEFLIYFQGNSAPDKSGLPSDRFSAERTGGSVSTLTIQRTQQEDSAVYLCASSVQGTNTEAFFGQGTRLTVV.